Given below is one T cell receptor (beta chain) in context. This sample was taken from a study of long-term antiretroviral therapy in people with HIV. J lost 5 bases, V lost 4 bases, and 10 bases had no gene match. This CDR3 is built from 16 residues. Germline CDR1 is MNHNS and CDR2 is SASEGT. Survey-level immunoSEQ v3.0 assays were run. Sequencing used immunoSEQ multiplex PCR; TCRdb keeps in-frame clones, though not all of them. The sample includes 16,000 or so clones, more than 70% of them seen just once. The clonotype was recovered from a man aged 18 to 30 with HIV. The starting material was unsorted PBMCs, obtained 0.1 years before starting antiretroviral therapy. The J gene is TRBJ2-7, the V gene TRBV6-1; 11 nucleotides align to TRBD2. This CDR3 reads CASSGPTSGRRDEQYF. The CDR3 nucleotides are TGTGCCAGCAGTGGCCCCACTAGCGGGAGAAGGGACGAGCAGTACTTC.